This T cell receptor beta chain is drawn from a study of early T cells in non-severe SARS-CoV-2 infection. Across the study: Sequencing of unsorted whole blood was done on bulk RNA, leaving chains unpaired. The study's findings and limits: CD4 and private specificities were missed by VDJdb matching, which favored anti-spike CD8 responses.

TCRdb used MiXCR to reprocess the 5' RACE reads, holding one entry per CDR3 protein. The sample includes about 86,000 distinct CDR3 sequences, about an eighth of them seen just once. In its sample, this clonotype was seen a few times. What it binds is not known. V lost 3 bases to trimming and J lost 8 bases, with 5 bases between them. Germline CDR1 reads SGDLS; CDR2 reads YYNGEE. The length of the CDR3 is 10 residues. Specimen: whole blood. This TCR was sampled from an adult who was a healthcare worker with PCR-confirmed SARS-CoV-2 infection or an uninfected control (not recorded which). The chain employs TRBV9 and TRBJ1-2; D gene ambiguous. The DNA of the CDR3 is TGTGCCAGCAGCGGAGGAGGCTACACCTTC. It is translated as CASSGGGYTF.